This T cell receptor (beta chain) was recovered during a study of shared clonotypes between healthy human individuals. Study-wide background: Three plates each covered CD4 naive and memory; CD8 naive two, CD8 memory one.

Germline V gives CDR1 SEHNR, CDR2 FQNEAQ (reference sequence). The CDR3 loop spans 17 amino acids. Trimming cost V 0 bases and J 6 bases; bases outside gene matches: 6. Only in-frame clones appear in the TCRdb table, and some are missing; sequencing was by immunoSEQ multiplex PCR. The sample carries around 2.1 million clones, around 95% recorded once. The chain recombines TRBV7-9 with TRBJ2-1, with 12 nucleotides matching TRBD1. The TCR comes from a man aged 18-30 years in good health. The sample was naive CD4+ T cells sorted from blood. Subset described: CD45RA+ positively selected. CDR3 nucleotide sequence: TGTGCCAGCAGCTTAGCCCTGGGACAGGGGGCGGGCAATGAGCAGTTCTTC. Its translation: CASSLALGQGAGNEQFF.